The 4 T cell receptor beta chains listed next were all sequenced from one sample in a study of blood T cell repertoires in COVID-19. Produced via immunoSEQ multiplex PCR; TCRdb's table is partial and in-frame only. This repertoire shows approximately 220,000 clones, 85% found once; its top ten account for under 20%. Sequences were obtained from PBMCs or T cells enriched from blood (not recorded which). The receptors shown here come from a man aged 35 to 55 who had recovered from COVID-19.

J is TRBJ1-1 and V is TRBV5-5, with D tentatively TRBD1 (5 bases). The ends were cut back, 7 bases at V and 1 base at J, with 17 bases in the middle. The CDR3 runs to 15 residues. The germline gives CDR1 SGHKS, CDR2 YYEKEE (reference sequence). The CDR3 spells CASRGWAGRNTEAFF. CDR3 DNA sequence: TGTGCCAGCCGCGGGTGGGCGGGGCGGAACACTGAAGCTTTCTTT.

In nucleotides, the CDR3 is TGCGCCAGCAGCCAAGTTCAGGAGGACTATGGCTACACCTTC. This translates into CASSQVQEDYGYTF. V is TRBV4-1 and J is TRBJ1-2, with D unclear. The germline V gene has CDR1 MGHRA and CDR2 YSYEKL. This CDR3 is built from 14 residues. V gave up 1 base and J gave up 3 bases, with 9 bases separating them.

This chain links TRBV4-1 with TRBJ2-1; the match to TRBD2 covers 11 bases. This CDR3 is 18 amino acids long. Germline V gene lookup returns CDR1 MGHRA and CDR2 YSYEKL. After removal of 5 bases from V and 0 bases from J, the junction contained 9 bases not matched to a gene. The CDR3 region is CASSALAGGLSSYNEQFF. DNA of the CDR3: TGCGCCAGCAGCGCGCTAGCGGGAGGCTTAAGCTCCTACAATGAGCAGTTCTTC.

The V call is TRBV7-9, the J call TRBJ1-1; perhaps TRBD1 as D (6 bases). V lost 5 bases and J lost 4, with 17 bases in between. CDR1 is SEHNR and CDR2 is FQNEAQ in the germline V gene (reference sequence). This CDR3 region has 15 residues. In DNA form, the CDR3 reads TGTGCCAGCAGCCCCGAGGACAGAGTTTCCACTGAAGCTTTCTTT. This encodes CASSPEDRVSTEAFF.